Presented here are 27 T cell receptor beta chains from one specimen sequenced in a study of blood T cell repertoires in COVID-19 (dated by TCRdb to 2020 to 2022). Preparation of the library involved the immunoSEQ multiplex PCR assay. TCRdb limited this immuneACCESS table to in-frame rearrangements with V and J called. A share of clones is missing; checked studies link under half to unresolved V genes, and the rest is unexplained. A total of more than 120,000 clones appear in this sample, approximately 90% of them only once. The ten largest clones capture 28% of the sample. The sample comprised peripheral blood. The receptors shown here come from a human donor in a cohort sampled during active COVID-19.

The rearrangement links TRBV5-1 to TRBJ2-3, with TRBD2 matching 10 bases. CDR1 and CDR2 (germline): SGHRS, YFSETQ. The junction had 8 bases not matched to a gene; V was cut back by 4 bases and J by 3 bases. This CDR3 has 16 amino acids. In DNA form, the CDR3 reads TGCGCCAGCAGCCAAGCGGGGGGGCCAAGTACAGATACGCAGTATTTT. This sequence encodes CASSQAGGPSTDTQYF.

The chain has TRBV6-6 and TRBJ1-5; possibly TRBD1 for D (5 bases). The V gene lost 0 bases and the J gene lost 2 bases, with 11 bases spanning the gap. This CDR3 comprises 16 residues. CDR1 and CDR2 from the germline V gene are MNHNY and SVGAGI (reference sequence). The CDR3 DNA is TGTGCCAGCAGTTACTCGAAGGGGATGGGCAATCAGCCCCAGCATTTT. This gives the protein CASSYSKGMGNQPQHF.

The V gene is TRBV23-1, the J gene TRBJ2-5; TRBD2 matches 13 bases. TRBV23-1 is identified as an open reading frame with a role that is uncertain. This CDR3 contains 16 residues. The J segment lost 3 bases and the V segment lost 4 bases, leaving 5 bases of the junction unmatched. The CDR3 is CASSPRLAGGKETQYF. CDR3 in DNA: TGCGCCAGCAGTCCCCGACTAGCGGGGGGAAAAGAGACCCAGTACTTC.

The gene calls are TRBV4-3 and TRBJ2-7; 9 bases map to TRBD1. The CDR3 has 14 residues. Germline V lookup: CDR1 LGHNA, CDR2 YSLEER. V gave up 5 bases and J gave up 4 bases; unmatched junction bases: 6. The CDR3 loop is CASSTGTGRYEQYF. Written as DNA, the CDR3 is TGCGCCAGCAGCACCGGGACAGGGAGGTACGAGCAGTACTTC.

The V and J genes are TRBV3-1 (or the pseudogene TRBV3-2) and TRBJ2-5, with a possible D match to TRBD1 (5 bases). Germline V gene lookup returns CDR1 LGHDT and CDR2 YNNKEL (reference sequence). This CDR3 region has 17 residues. The V end was cut by 3 bases, the J end by 2 bases, with 19 bases between. The CDR3 nucleotides read TGTGCCAGCAGCCAGACAGCGACCAACCCCAGACAAGAGACCCAGTACTTC. It is translated as CASSQTATNPRQETQYF.

The rearrangement joins TRBV5-1 to TRBJ1-1; TRBD1 aligns across 8 bases. CDR1 is SGHRS and CDR2 is YFSETQ in the germline V gene. The V segment lost 3 bases and the J segment 5 bases; nucleotides outside the gene matches: 12. The CDR3 loop spans 16 amino acids. The CDR3 DNA sequence: TGCGCCAGCAGCTCCTTTGGTCAGGGGGCTGGTACTGAAGCTTTCTTT. Translation gives CASSSFGQGAGTEAFF.

The CDR3 loop reads CASSRLTSGGTDTQYF. CDR3 sequence (DNA): TGTGCCAGCAGCCGCCTAACTAGCGGGGGCACAGATACGCAGTATTTT. The chain uses TRBV3-1 (or the pseudogene TRBV3-2) and TRBJ2-3, with TRBD2 matching over 10 bases. Germline V gene data show CDR1 as LGHDT and CDR2 as YNNKEL (reference sequence). V lost 4 bases and J lost 1; bases outside the gene matches: 5. CDR3 length: 16 amino acids.

CDR3 in amino acids: CASSLDRVYNEQFF. Written as DNA, the CDR3 is TGCGCCAGCAGCTTGGACAGGGTGTACAATGAGCAGTTCTTC. V is TRBV5-1 and J is TRBJ2-1; D is perhaps TRBD1 (6 bases). This CDR3 has 14 residues. V lost 0 bases and J lost 4, with 8 bases in between. CDR1 and CDR2 (germline): SGHRS, YFSETQ.

The chain carries TRBV27 and TRBJ1-6, with D tentatively TRBD1 (5 bases). V lost 1 base to trimming and J lost 10 bases, with 14 bases between them. The V gene's germline CDR1 is MNHEY and CDR2 SMNVEV (reference sequence). CDR3 length: 15 amino acids. The CDR3 protein is CASSLLYRSESPLHF. The CDR3 DNA reads TGTGCCAGCAGTTTATTATACAGGTCTGAATCACCCCTCCACTTT.

The chain carries TRBV19 and TRBJ1-6; D unclear. V lost 0 bases to trimming and J lost 13 bases, with 13 bases between them. CDR1 is LNHDA and CDR2 is SQIVND in the germline V gene (reference sequence). The CDR3 is made up of 14 amino acids. CDR3 loop: CASSIDLGSAPLHF. The CDR3 region has the DNA TGTGCCAGTAGTATAGATTTGGGCTCTGCCCCCCTCCACTTT.

V usage is TRBV5-1 and J usage is TRBJ2-2; 10 bases are a match to TRBD2. The CDR3 length is 16 residues. Trimming took 4 bases from V and 5 from J; bases not matched to a gene: 8. Germline assignment: CDR1 SGHRS and CDR2 YFSETQ. The CDR3 coding sequence is TGCGCCAGCAGCGTCCTAGCGGGGGACAAAACCGGGGAGCTGTTTTTT. Translation: CASSVLAGDKTGELFF.

The chain uses TRBV6-6 and TRBJ1-4; unclear D gene. The length of the CDR3 is 15 residues. V lost 4 bases and J lost 8, with 17 bases in between. Germline V gene sequence: CDR1 MNHNY, CDR2 SVGAGI (reference sequence). The CDR3 DNA is TGTGCCAGCAGTTCCCCGGGGAGGGAAACCGAAAAACTGTTTTTT. Its translation is CASSSPGRETEKLFF.

V is TRBV5-5 and J is TRBJ2-1; 10 nucleotides align to TRBD2. CDR1 is SGHKS, CDR2 YYEKEE, per germline (reference sequence). V was pared by 0 bases and J by 4 bases, with 7 bases of the junction left unmatched. The CDR3 consists of 17 residues. CDR3 coding DNA: TGTGCCAGCAGCTTGGAGAGCGGGGGGGCCACGTACAATGAGCAGTTCTTC. It yields the protein CASSLESGGATYNEQFF.

V usage is TRBV7-9 and J usage is TRBJ1-1; D remains ambiguous. V was trimmed by 6 bases and J by 2 bases, leaving 16 bases between them. Germline loops: CDR1 SEHNR, CDR2 FQNEAQ (reference sequence). The CDR3 length is 15 residues. CDR3 amino acids: CASSPEGVGNTEAFF. In DNA form, the CDR3 reads TGTGCCAGCAGTCCCGAGGGTGTTGGTAACACTGAAGCTTTCTTT.

This chain uses TRBV3-1 (or the pseudogene TRBV3-2) with TRBJ1-5, with a weak D call TRBD1 (5 bases). Germline CDR1 reads LGHDT; CDR2 reads YNNKEL (reference sequence). V lost 1 base, J lost 0 bases, and 16 bases lay in between. CDR3 length: 18 residues. The CDR3 region has the DNA TGTGCCAGCAGCCAAGCCCCCGGGGGAGGGCTTAGCAATCAGCCCCAGCATTTT. This translates into CASSQAPGGGLSNQPQHF.

The chain has TRBV2 and TRBJ1-4; 8 bases match TRBD1. Germline V gives CDR1 SNHLY, CDR2 FYNNEI. V dropped 5 bases and J dropped 3; count of bases not matched to a gene: 5. This CDR3 is built from 15 residues. Here the CDR3 DNA reads TGTGCCAGCAGTATTCCGGGACAGGCTAATGAAAAACTGTTTTTT. This gives the protein CASSIPGQANEKLFF.

The V gene is TRBV5-1, the J gene TRBJ1-4; unclear D gene. The CDR3 is 15 residues long. With 4 bases removed from V and 2 bases from J, the gap between germline ends came to 12 bases. Germline V lookup: CDR1 SGHRS, CDR2 YFSETQ. As DNA, the CDR3 is TGCGCCAGCAGCCTACGCGGGGAGACTAATGAAAAACTGTTTTTT. Its translation: CASSLRGETNEKLFF.

The gene calls are TRBV7-2 and TRBJ2-7, with 10 bases matching TRBD1. Germline V gene sequence: CDR1 SGHTA, CDR2 FQGNSA. The CDR3 spans 15 residues. The V and J ends lost 1 base and 2 bases, in that order; junction bases with no gene match: 2. CDR3 loop: CASSLETGGAYEQYF. CDR3 nucleotides: TGTGCCAGCAGCTTAGAGACAGGGGGCGCCTACGAGCAGTACTTC.

V is TRBV6-6 and J is TRBJ2-2, with a possible D match to TRBD1 (6 bases). This CDR3 contains 20 residues. Germline V CDR1 and CDR2: MNHNY, SVGAGI (reference sequence). V lost 6 bases and J lost 2, with 28 bases in between. CDR3: CASSQGVMSRGGLNTGELFF. The CDR3 DNA sequence: TGTGCCAGCAGCCAGGGTGTAATGAGCCGTGGGGGCCTTAACACCGGGGAGCTGTTTTTT.

This rearrangement joins TRBV12-3 or TRBV12-4 to TRBJ1-5; D perhaps matches TRBD1 (5 bases). Deletions cut 3 bases from V and 5 bases from J, with 8 bases between. This CDR3 region has 13 residues. CDR3 region: CASSFGGDQPQHF. DNA of the CDR3: TGTGCCAGCAGTTTCGGGGGGGATCAGCCCCAGCATTTT.

CDR3 residues: CASSPSSSGNTIYF. The DNA for the CDR3 is TGTGCCAGCAGTCCGAGTTCCTCTGGAAACACCATATATTTT. The rearrangement links TRBV6-6 to TRBJ1-3; D ambiguous. The CDR3 length is 14 residues. V lost 5 bases and J 0 bases, leaving 8 bases between the germline ends. Germline V lookup: CDR1 MNHNY, CDR2 SVGAGI (reference sequence).

CDR3 region: CASSEAEDRAGNQPQHF. As DNA, the CDR3 is TGTGCCAGCAGTGAAGCCGAAGACAGGGCCGGTAACCAGCCCCAGCATTTT. The rearrangement joins TRBV6-1 to TRBJ1-5, with TRBD1 identical over 7 bases. The CDR3 sequence is 17 residues long. After removal of 0 bases from V and 7 bases from J, the junction contained 12 bases not matched to a gene. In germline, CDR1 is MNHNS, CDR2 SASEGT.

The rearrangement uses TRBV11-3 and TRBJ2-2; D unclear. The length of the CDR3 is 13 residues. Trimming left V 4 bases short and J 3 bases short, with 6 bases between. Germline values: CDR1 SGHNT, CDR2 YENEEA. The CDR3 is CASSSSHTGELFF. For the CDR3, the DNA is TGTGCCAGCAGCTCCAGTCACACCGGGGAGCTGTTTTTT.

CDR3 in amino acids: CASGSAGLGETQYF. The CDR3 DNA follows: TGTGCTAGTGGTTCGGCGGGGTTGGGGGAGACCCAGTACTTC. The V and J genes are TRBV12-5 and TRBJ2-5; a weak D match, TRBD2 (6 bases). Between the trimmed V and J ends, which lost 4 bases and 5 bases, there was a span of 14 bases. The CDR3 is 14 residues long. The germline CDR1 and CDR2 sequences are LGHNT and FRNRAP. The variable domain in full, completed from reference TRBV12-5 and TRBJ2-5, reads DARVTQTPRHKVTEMGQEVTMRCQPILGHNTVFWYRQTMMQGLELLAYFRNRAPLDDSGMPKDRFSAEMPDATLATLKIQPSEPRDSAVYFCASGSAGLGETQYFGPGTRLLVL.

V usage is TRBV25-1 and J usage is TRBJ1-1; a weak D match, TRBD1 (6 bases). Per germline, CDR1 MGHDK and CDR2 SYGVNS. With 4 bases removed from V and 1 base from J, the gap between germline ends came to 16 bases. The CDR3 has 16 residues. Written as DNA, the CDR3 is TGTGCCAGCAGTGGTACGCCGCAGGGGAGGAACACTGAAGCTTTCTTT. Amino acid sequence: CASSGTPQGRNTEAFF.

This rearrangement joins TRBV3-1 (or the pseudogene TRBV3-2) to TRBJ2-5; D possibly corresponds to TRBD2 (5 bases). In germline, CDR1 is LGHDT, CDR2 YNNKEL (reference sequence). The CDR3 runs 13 residues. V lost 1 base and J lost 13, with 16 bases in between. CDR3 protein: CASSQGRAGLRYF. The CDR3 DNA is TGTGCCAGCAGCCAAGGGCGGGCGGGCCTCCGGTACTTC.

The chain combines TRBV5-4 with TRBJ2-5; 9 bases line up with TRBD2. J lost 4 bases, V lost 6 bases, and 10 bases had no gene match. The CDR3 contains 15 residues. The V gene's germline CDR1 is SGHNT and CDR2 YYREEE (reference sequence). The CDR3 region is CASKVAGAGGETQYF. DNA for the CDR3: TGTGCCAGCAAGGTAGCGGGGGCCGGGGGAGAGACCCAGTACTTC.